The rows below give T cell receptor beta chains drawn from one sample of a study of CD8 T cells in Susac syndrome. TCRdb itself ran the immunoSEQ multiplex PCR reads through MiXCR, one entry per CDR3 protein. This sample has some 300,000 distinct CDR3 sequences; 70% to 90% occur once, and the top ten carry over 0.1%. The sequencing sample was made of CD8+ T cells from PBMCs. These receptors were collected from a human donor with multiple sclerosis. CDR3s include the opening cysteine and the closing phenylalanine or tryptophan. The D gene is left open where the match is weak. Clone size, where shown, is once, few, many, or a class for clones that have expanded.

V gene: TRBV6-5; D gene: NA; J gene: TRBJ2-3; clone size: NA; CDR3 protein: CASTTGWRDTQYF; CDR3 DNA: TGTGCCAGCACCACAGGGTGGAGAGATACGCAGTATTTT
V gene: TRBV2; D gene: TRBD2; J gene: TRBJ2-1; clone size: once; CDR3 protein: CASRGLAGGVNEQFF; CDR3 DNA: TGTGCCAGCAGGGGACTAGCGGGAGGGGTTAATGAGCAGTTCTTC
V gene: TRBV14; D gene: NA; J gene: TRBJ1-1; clone size: NA; CDR3 protein: CASSQDVAGVRKQGWVFAEAFF; CDR3 DNA: TGTGCCAGCAGCCAAGATGTCGCCGGAGTACGAAAACAGGGTTGGGTTTTCGCTGAAGCTTTCTTT
V gene: TRBV7-9; D gene: NA; J gene: TRBJ2-3; clone size: once; CDR3 protein: CASRPRVGLPSRTDTQYF; CDR3 DNA: TGTGCCAGCAGGCCACGGGTCGGACTGCCTAGTAGGACAGATACGCAGTATTTT
V gene: TRBV30; D gene: TRBD1; J gene: TRBJ1-3; clone size: NA; CDR3 protein: CAWSESMGQDQGDTIYF; CDR3 DNA: TGTGCCTGGAGTGAAAGTATGGGACAGGATCAGGGAGACACCATATATTTT
V gene: TRBV19; D gene: TRBD1; J gene: TRBJ1-5; clone size: NA; CDR3 protein: CASSRDRGRTQPQHF; CDR3 DNA: TGTGCCAGTAGTAGGGACAGGGGGCGAACTCAGCCCCAGCATTTT
V gene: TRBV6-1; D gene: NA; J gene: TRBJ2-7; clone size: NA; CDR3 protein: CASLEWSTSYEQYF; CDR3 DNA: TGTGCCAGCCTTGAATGGTCAACCTCCTACGAGCAGTACTTC
V gene: TRBV9; D gene: NA; J gene: TRBJ2-1; clone size: NA; CDR3 protein: CASRAGPNEQFF; CDR3 DNA: TGTGCCAGCAGAGCGGGTCCCAATGAGCAGTTCTTC
V gene: TRBV27; D gene: TRBD1; J gene: TRBJ1-4; clone size: once; CDR3 protein: CASSFAGGNEKLFF; CDR3 DNA: TGTGCCAGCAGTTTCGCAGGGGGTAATGAAAAACTGTTTTTT
V gene: TRBV9; D gene: NA; J gene: TRBJ1-3; clone size: NA; CDR3 protein: CASSPRPGARPDPSGNTIYF; CDR3 DNA: TGTGCCAGCAGCCCCCGACCAGGGGCTCGGCCTGACCCCTCTGGAAACACCATATATTTT
V gene: TRBV9; D gene: NA; J gene: TRBJ2-1; clone size: NA; CDR3 protein: CASSDRGGTEGGEQFF; CDR3 DNA: TGTGCCAGCAGCGACCGGGGAGGGACCGAGGGGGGTGAGCAGTTCTTC
V gene: TRBV27; D gene: NA; J gene: TRBJ1-6; clone size: few; CDR3 protein: CASSLLGTDYSPLHF; CDR3 DNA: TGTGCCAGCAGTTTATTAGGGACGGATTATTCACCCCTCCACTTT
V gene: TRBV27; D gene: NA; J gene: TRBJ2-5; clone size: NA; CDR3 protein: CASRARGESLQETQYF; CDR3 DNA: TGTGCCAGCAGGGCCCGGGGAGAGAGCCTCCAGGAGACCCAGTACTTC
V gene: TRBV24-1; D gene: NA; J gene: TRBJ2-7; clone size: NA; CDR3 protein: CATSDNLLPDEQYF; CDR3 DNA: TGTGCCACCAGTGATAACCTTCTACCCGACGAGCAGTACTTC
V gene: TRBV7-7; D gene: NA; J gene: TRBJ2-1; clone size: once; CDR3 protein: CASSLDTGLEQFF; CDR3 DNA: TGTGCTAGCAGCTTAGATACAGGGCTTGAGCAGTTCTTC
V gene: TRBV7-9; D gene: TRBD2; J gene: TRBJ2-1; clone size: NA; CDR3 protein: CASSFLAGANNEQFF; CDR3 DNA: TGTGCCAGCAGTTTTCTAGCGGGCGCTAACAATGAGCAGTTCTTC
V gene: TRBV3-1; D gene: NA; J gene: TRBJ2-1; clone size: NA; CDR3 protein: CASSQRREQFF; CDR3 DNA: TGTGCCAGCAGCCAACGGCGTGAGCAGTTCTTC
V gene: TRBV21-1; D gene: NA; J gene: TRBJ2-1; clone size: NA; CDR3 protein: CASSPSGRFPYNEQFF; CDR3 DNA: TGTGCCAGCAGCCCCAGCGGAAGGTTCCCCTACAATGAGCAGTTCTTC
V gene: TRBV7-8; D gene: TRBD2; J gene: TRBJ2-1; clone size: NA; CDR3 protein: CASSLTAPVLAGGVDEQFF; CDR3 DNA: TGTGCCAGCAGCCTTACCGCCCCGGTCTTAGCGGGAGGAGTCGATGAGCAGTTCTTC
V gene: TRBV13; D gene: TRBD2; J gene: TRBJ2-1; clone size: NA; CDR3 protein: CASAAGDLGNEQFF; CDR3 DNA: TGTGCCAGCGCCGCGGGGGACCTGGGTAATGAGCAGTTCTTC
V gene: TRBV6-1; D gene: TRBD1; J gene: TRBJ1-2; clone size: NA; CDR3 protein: CASSVRQGNYGYTF; CDR3 DNA: TGTGCCAGCAGTGTTCGACAGGGGAACTATGGCTACACCTTC
V gene: TRBV12-3/TRBV12-4; D gene: NA; J gene: TRBJ1-1; clone size: NA; CDR3 protein: CASSLPYRLGIPEAFF; CDR3 DNA: TGTGCCAGCAGTTTACCGTACAGGCTCGGGATCCCTGAAGCTTTCTTT
V gene: TRBV28; D gene: NA; J gene: TRBJ2-3; clone size: NA; CDR3 protein: CASSPGIAARTDTQYF; CDR3 DNA: TGTGCCAGCAGTCCCGGCATAGCGGCCCGCACAGATACGCAGTATTTT
V gene: TRBV30; D gene: NA; J gene: TRBJ1-1; clone size: NA; CDR3 protein: CASSGKGTEAFF; CDR3 DNA: TGTGCCTCCTCAGGGAAGGGAACTGAAGCTTTCTTT
V gene: TRBV5-1; D gene: NA; J gene: TRBJ2-3; clone size: NA; CDR3 protein: CASSLAVTRRYGTDTQYF; CDR3 DNA: TGCGCCAGCAGCTTGGCGGTTACAAGGAGATACGGGACAGATACGCAGTATTTT
V gene: TRBV19; D gene: NA; J gene: TRBJ2-7; clone size: NA; CDR3 protein: CASSWGWRPGAEQYF; CDR3 DNA: TGTGCCAGTAGTTGGGGCTGGCGTCCTGGGGCCGAGCAGTACTTC
V gene: TRBV27; D gene: TRBD1; J gene: TRBJ1-5; clone size: NA; CDR3 protein: CASSLGTGVNQPQHF; CDR3 DNA: TGTGCCAGCAGTTTGGGGACAGGCGTCAATCAGCCCCAGCATTTT